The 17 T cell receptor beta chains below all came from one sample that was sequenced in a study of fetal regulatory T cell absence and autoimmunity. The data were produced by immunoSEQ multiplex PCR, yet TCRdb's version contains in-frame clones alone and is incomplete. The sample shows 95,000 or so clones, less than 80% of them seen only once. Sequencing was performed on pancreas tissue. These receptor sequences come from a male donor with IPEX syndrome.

CDR3 amino acids: CASSGTGTEAFF. The CDR3 DNA reads TGTGCCAGCAGTGGGACAGGGACTGAAGCTTTCTTT. This chain uses TRBV2 with TRBJ1-1; TRBD1 aligns across 8 bases. V was pared by 4 bases and J by 5 bases, with 0 bases of the junction left unmatched. CDR3 size: 12 residues. The germline V gene encodes CDR1 SNHLY and CDR2 FYNNEI.

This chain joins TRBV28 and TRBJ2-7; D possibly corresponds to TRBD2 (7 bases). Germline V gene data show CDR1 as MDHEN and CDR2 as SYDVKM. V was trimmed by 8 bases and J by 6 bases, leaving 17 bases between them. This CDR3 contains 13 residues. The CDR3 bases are TGTGCCAGCGCCTGGGGGGGCCACAGCGAGCAGTACTTC. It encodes CASAWGGHSEQYF.

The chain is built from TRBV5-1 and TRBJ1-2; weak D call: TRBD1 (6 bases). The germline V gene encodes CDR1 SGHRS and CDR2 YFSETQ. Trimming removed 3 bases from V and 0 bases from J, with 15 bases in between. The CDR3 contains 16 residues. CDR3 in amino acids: CASSSRGGETNYGYTF. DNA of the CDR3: TGCGCCAGCAGCTCCAGGGGAGGGGAAACTAACTATGGCTACACCTTC.

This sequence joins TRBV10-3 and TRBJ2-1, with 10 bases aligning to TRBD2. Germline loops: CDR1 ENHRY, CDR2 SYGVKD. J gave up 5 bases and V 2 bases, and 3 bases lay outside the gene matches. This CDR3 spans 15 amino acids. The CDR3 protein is CAISELAGDHNEQFF. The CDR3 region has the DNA TGTGCCATCAGTGAGCTAGCGGGAGACCACAATGAGCAGTTCTTC.

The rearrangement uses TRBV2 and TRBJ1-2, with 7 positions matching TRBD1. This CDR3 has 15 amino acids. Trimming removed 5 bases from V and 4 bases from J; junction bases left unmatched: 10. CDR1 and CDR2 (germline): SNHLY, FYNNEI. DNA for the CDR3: TGTGCCAGCAGTTTTACAGGGGAAATCTCCTATGGCTACACCTTC. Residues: CASSFTGEISYGYTF.

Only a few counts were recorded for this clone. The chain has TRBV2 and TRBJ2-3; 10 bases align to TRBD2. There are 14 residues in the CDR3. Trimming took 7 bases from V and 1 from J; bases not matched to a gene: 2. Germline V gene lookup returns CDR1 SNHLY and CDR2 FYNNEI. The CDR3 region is CASNGLAGTDTQYF. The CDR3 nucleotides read TGTGCCAGCAACGGACTAGCGGGCACAGATACGCAGTATTTT.

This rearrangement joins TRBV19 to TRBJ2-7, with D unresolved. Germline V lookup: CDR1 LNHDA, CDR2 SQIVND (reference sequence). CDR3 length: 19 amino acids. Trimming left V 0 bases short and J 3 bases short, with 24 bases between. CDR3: CASSIDTRVTPWTYYEQYF. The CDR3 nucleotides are TGTGCCAGTAGTATAGATACCAGAGTCACCCCCTGGACGTACTACGAGCAGTACTTC.

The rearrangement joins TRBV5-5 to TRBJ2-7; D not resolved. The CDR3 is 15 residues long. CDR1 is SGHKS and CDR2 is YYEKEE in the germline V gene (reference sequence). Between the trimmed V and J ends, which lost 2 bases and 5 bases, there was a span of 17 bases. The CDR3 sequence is CASSFSRRPGHEQYF. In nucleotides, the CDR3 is TGTGCCAGCAGCTTCTCGAGGCGTCCGGGCCACGAGCAGTACTTC.

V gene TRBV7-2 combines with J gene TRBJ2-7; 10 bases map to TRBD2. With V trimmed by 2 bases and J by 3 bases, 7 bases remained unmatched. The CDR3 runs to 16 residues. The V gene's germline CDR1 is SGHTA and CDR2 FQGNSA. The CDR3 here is CASSLRSSGGYYEQYF. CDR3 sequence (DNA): TGTGCCAGCAGCTTAAGAAGTAGCGGGGGGTACTACGAGCAGTACTTC.

CDR3 bases: TGTGCCAGCAGTGAAGGGGGGAGCTCCTACAATGAGCAGTTCTTC. Its protein product is CASSEGGSSYNEQFF. The chain recombines TRBV6-4 with TRBJ2-1; D is tentatively TRBD1 or TRBD2 (6 bases each). Trimming cost V 3 bases and J 0 bases, with 9 bases left between them. Germline CDR1 reads MRHNA; CDR2 reads SNTAGT. The CDR3 is 15 residues long.

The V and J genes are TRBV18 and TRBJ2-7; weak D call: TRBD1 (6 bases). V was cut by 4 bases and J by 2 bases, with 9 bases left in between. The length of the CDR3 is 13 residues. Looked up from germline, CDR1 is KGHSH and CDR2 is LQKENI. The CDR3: CASSLRQAYEQYF. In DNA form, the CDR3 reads TGTGCCAGCTCACTTCGACAGGCCTACGAGCAGTACTTC.

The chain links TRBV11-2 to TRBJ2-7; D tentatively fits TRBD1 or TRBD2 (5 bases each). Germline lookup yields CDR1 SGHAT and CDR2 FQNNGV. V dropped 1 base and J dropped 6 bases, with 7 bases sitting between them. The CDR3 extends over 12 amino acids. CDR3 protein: CASSLGGTEQYF. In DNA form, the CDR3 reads TGTGCCAGCAGCTTAGGAGGGACCGAGCAGTACTTC.

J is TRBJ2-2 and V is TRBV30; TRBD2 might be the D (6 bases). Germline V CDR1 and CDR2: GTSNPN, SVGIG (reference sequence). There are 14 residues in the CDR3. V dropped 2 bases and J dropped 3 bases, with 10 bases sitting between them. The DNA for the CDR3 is TGTGCCTGGAGTCTGCTAGCGCACACCGGGGAGCTGTTTTTT. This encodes CAWSLLAHTGELFF.

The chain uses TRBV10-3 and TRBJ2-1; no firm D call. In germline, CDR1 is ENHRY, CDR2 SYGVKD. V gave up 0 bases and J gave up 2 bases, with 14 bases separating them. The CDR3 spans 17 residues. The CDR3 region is CAISESFVSPAYNEQFF. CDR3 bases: TGTGCCATCAGTGAGTCTTTCGTCAGCCCAGCCTACAATGAGCAGTTCTTC.

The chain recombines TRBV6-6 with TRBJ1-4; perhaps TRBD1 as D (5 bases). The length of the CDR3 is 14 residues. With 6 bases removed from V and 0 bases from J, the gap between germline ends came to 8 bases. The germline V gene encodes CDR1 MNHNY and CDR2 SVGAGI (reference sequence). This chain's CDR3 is CASRMTATNEKLFF. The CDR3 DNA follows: TGTGCCAGCAGAATGACAGCAACTAATGAAAAACTGTTTTTT.

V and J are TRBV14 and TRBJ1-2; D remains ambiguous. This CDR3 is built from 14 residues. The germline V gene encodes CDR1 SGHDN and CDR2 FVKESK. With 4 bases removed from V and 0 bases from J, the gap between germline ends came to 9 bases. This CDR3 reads CASSPGGTNYGYTF. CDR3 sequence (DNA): TGTGCCAGCAGCCCCGGTGGCACTAACTATGGCTACACCTTC.

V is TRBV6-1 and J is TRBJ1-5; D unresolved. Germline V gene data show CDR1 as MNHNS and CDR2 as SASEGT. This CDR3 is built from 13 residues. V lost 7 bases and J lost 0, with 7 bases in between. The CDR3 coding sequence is TGTGCCAGCAACCCCTATAGCAATCAGCCCCAGCATTTT. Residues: CASNPYSNQPQHF.